The sequence of this TCR beta chain was determined in a study of Ad26.COV2.S vaccination and SARS-CoV-2 variants. Findings and caveats of the study: Post-vaccination spike-specific CD8+ and CD4+ T cell responses reportedly had substantial breadth.

Assay: immunoSEQ multiplex PCR; the TCRdb copy retains only in-frame clones and omits some. Found here are 400,000 to 500,000 clones, roughly 89% of them singletons; the top ten hold just over 2.5%. Treatment indicated: approximately 18 received Ad26.COV2.S at low or high dose, single or two shots; 5 received placebo; per-sample allocation not given. Sampling happened 63 days after the first vaccine or placebo injection. Concerning this clone: Its antigen is currently unknown.

In germline, CDR1 is SGHRS, CDR2 YFSETQ. This CDR3 is built from 15 residues. Losses at the gene ends were 0 bases for V and 4 bases for J; bases not matched to a gene: 6. The chain carries TRBV5-1 and TRBJ1-2, with 7 nucleotides matching TRBD1. This sequence originates from a person aged 18 to 65 who received the Ad26.COV2.S COVID-19 vaccine or a placebo. The sample in question was peripheral blood, obtained in a trial of Ad26.COV2.S vaccine versus placebo. The CDR3 DNA reads TGCGCCAGCAGCTTGGGACAGGGCTTACTCTATGGCTACACCTTC. It translates to CASSLGQGLLYGYTF.